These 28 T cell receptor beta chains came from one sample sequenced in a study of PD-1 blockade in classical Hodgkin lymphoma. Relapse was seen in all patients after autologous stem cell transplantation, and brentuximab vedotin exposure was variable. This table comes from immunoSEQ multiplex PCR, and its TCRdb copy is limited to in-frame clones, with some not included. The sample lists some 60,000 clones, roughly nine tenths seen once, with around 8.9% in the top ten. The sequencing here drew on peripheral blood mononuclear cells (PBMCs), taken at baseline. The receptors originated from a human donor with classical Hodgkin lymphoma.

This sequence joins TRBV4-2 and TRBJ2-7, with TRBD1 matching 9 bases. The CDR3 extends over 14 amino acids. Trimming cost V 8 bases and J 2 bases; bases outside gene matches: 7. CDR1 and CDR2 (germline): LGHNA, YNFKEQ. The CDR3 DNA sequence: TGTGCCAGCGGTGAGACAGGGGGGACCTACGAGCAGTACTTC. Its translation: CASGETGGTYEQYF.

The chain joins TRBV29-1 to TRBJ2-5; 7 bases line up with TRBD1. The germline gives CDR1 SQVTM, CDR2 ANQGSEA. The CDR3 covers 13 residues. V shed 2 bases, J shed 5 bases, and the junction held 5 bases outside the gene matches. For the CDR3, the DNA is TGCAGCGTTGAACCGACAGGGTTCGAGACCCAGTACTTC. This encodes CSVEPTGFETQYF.

The chain's CDR3 is CASSVSGTLRDTQYF. The CDR3 DNA follows: TGTGCCAGCAGCGTGAGCGGCACCCTCAGGGATACGCAGTATTTT. The V gene is TRBV9, the J gene TRBJ2-3; D possibly corresponds to TRBD2 (5 bases). The germline V gene has CDR1 SGDLS and CDR2 YYNGEE. The CDR3 totals 15 residues. The V gene lost 2 bases and the J gene lost 6 bases, with 16 bases spanning the gap.

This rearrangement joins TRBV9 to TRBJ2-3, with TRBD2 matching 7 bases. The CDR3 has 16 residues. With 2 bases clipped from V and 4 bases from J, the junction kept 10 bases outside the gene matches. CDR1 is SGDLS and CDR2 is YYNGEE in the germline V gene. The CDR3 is CASSVQARDYADTQYF. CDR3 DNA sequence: TGTGCCAGCAGCGTCCAGGCCCGGGACTACGCAGATACGCAGTATTTT.

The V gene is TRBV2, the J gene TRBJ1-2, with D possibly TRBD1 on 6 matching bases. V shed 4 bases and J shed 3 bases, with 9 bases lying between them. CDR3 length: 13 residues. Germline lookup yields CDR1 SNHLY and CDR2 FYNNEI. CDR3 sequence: CASSGQVDYGYTF. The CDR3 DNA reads TGTGCCAGCAGTGGACAGGTCGACTATGGCTACACCTTC.

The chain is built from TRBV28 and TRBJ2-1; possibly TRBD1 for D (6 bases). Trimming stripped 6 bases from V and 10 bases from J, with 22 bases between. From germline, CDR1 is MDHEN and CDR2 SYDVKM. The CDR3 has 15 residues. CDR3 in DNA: TGTGCCAGCAGAACTTTATTGGGACACCCACAGGAGCAGTTCTTC. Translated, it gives CASRTLLGHPQEQFF.

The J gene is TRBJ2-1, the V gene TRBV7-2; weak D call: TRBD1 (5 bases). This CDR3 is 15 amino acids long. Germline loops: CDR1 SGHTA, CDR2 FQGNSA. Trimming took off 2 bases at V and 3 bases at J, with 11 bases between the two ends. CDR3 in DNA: TGTGCCAGCAGCTTATACCCACAGGTCTACAATGAGCAGTTCTTC. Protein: CASSLYPQVYNEQFF.

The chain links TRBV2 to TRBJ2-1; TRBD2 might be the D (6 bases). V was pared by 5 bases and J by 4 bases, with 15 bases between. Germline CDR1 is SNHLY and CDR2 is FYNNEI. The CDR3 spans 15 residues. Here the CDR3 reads CASSPGVAAYNEQFF. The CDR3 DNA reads TGTGCCAGCAGTCCCGGGGTAGCGGCATACAATGAGCAGTTCTTC.

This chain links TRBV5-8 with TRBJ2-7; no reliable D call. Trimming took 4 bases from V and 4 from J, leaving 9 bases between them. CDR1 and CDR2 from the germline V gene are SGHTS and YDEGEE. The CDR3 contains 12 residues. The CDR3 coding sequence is TGTGCCAGCAGCGGTCGGAGTTACGAGCAGTACTTC. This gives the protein CASSGRSYEQYF.

The CDR3 loop is CAIRAGTSDYEQYF. CDR3 nucleotides: TGTGCCATCAGGGCCGGGACTAGCGACTACGAGCAGTACTTC. The chain joins TRBV10-3 to TRBJ2-7; 10 positions agree with TRBD2. The trim removed 6 bases at V and 3 bases at J, leaving 5 bases unmatched. The CDR3 covers 14 residues. Germline V gene lookup returns CDR1 ENHRY and CDR2 SYGVKD.

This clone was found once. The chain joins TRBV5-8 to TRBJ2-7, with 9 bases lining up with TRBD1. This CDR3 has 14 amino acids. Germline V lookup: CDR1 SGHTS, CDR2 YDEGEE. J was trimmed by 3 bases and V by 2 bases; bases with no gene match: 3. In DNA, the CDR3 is TGTGCCAGCAGCTTTGGGACAGGGAACTACGAGCAGTACTTC. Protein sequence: CASSFGTGNYEQYF.

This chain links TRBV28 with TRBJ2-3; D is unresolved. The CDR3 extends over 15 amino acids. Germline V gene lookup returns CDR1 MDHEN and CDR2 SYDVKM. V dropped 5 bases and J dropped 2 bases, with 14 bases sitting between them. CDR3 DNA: TGTGCCAGCAGTCCATACAGTGGTCCCACAGATACGCAGTATTTT. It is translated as CASSPYSGPTDTQYF.

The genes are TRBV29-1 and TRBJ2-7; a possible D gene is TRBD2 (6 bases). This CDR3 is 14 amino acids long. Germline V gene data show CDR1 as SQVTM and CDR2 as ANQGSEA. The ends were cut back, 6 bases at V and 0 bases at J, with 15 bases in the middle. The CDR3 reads CSVVRDSSSYEQYF. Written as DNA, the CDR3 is TGCAGCGTGGTCCGGGACTCTAGCTCCTACGAGCAGTACTTC.

In nucleotides, the CDR3 is TGTGCCAGCGTCGCAGGGGAGAATGAAAAACTGTTTTTT. It is translated as CASVAGENEKLFF. The V call is TRBV21-1, the J call TRBJ1-4; the D segment call TRBD1 is taken from the table without a DNA check. TRBV21-1 is a recognized pseudogene. This CDR3 is built from 13 residues.

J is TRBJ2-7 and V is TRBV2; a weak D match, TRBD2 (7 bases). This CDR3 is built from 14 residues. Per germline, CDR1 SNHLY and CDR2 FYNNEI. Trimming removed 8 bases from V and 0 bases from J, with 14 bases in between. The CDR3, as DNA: TGTGCCAGCCTTCGGGGGGCCCTCTCCTACGAGCAGTACTTC. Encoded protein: CASLRGALSYEQYF.

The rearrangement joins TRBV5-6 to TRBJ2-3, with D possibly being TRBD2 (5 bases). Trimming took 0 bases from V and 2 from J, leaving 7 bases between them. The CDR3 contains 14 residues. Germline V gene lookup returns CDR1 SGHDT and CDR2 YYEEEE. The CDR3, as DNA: TGTGCCAGCAGCTTGGGCGGGCACACAGATACGCAGTATTTT. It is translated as CASSLGGHTDTQYF. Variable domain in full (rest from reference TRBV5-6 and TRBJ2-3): DAGVTQSPTHLIKTRGQQVTLRCSPKSGHDTVSWYQQALGQGPQFIFQYYEEEERQRGNFPDRFSGHQFPNYSSELNVNALLLGDSALYLCASSLGGHTDTQYFGPGTRLTVL.

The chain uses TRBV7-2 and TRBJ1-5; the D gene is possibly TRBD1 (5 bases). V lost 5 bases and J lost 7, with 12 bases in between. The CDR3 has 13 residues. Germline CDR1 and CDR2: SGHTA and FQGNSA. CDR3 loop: CASSPEQGQPQHF. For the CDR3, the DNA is TGTGCCAGCAGCCCAGAGCAGGGCCAGCCCCAGCATTTT.

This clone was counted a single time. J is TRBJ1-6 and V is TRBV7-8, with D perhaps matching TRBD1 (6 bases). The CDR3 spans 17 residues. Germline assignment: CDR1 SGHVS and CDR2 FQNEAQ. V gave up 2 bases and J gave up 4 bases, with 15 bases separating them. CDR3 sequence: CASSLFWEQGYNSPLHF. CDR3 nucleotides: TGTGCCAGCAGCTTATTCTGGGAACAGGGATATAATTCACCCCTCCACTTT.

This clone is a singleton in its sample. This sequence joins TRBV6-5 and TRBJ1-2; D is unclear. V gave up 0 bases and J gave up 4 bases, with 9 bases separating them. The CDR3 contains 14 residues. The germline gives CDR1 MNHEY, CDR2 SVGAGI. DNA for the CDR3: TGTGCCAGCAGTTACTCTGACGGCCCCTATGGCTACACCTTC. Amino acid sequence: CASSYSDGPYGYTF.

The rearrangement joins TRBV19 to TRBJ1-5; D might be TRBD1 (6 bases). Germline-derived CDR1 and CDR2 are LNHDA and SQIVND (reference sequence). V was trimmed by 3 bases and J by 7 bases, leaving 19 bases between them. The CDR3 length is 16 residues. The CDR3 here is CASSIVGPGGHQPQHF. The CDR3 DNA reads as TGTGCCAGTAGTATCGTGGGCCCTGGGGGGCACCAGCCCCAGCATTTT.

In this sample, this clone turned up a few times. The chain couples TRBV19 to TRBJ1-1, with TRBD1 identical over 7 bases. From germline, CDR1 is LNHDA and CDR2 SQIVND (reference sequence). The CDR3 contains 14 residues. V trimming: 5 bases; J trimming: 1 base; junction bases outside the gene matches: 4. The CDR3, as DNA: TGTGCCAGTAGTCGAGGACAGGCGAACACTGAAGCTTTCTTT. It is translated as CASSRGQANTEAFF.

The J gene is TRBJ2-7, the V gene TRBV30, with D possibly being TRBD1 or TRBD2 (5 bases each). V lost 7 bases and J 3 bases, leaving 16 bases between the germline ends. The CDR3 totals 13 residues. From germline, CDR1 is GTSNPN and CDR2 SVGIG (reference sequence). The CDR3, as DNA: TGTGCCTCGCTGGGACGGACGGACTACGAGCAGTACTTC. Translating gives CASLGRTDYEQYF. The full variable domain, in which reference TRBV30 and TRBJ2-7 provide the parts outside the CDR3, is SQTIHQWPATLVQPVGSPLSLECTVEGTSNPNLYWYRQAAGRGLQLLFYSVGIGQISSEVPQNLSASRPQDRQFILSSKKLLLSDSGFYLCASLGRTDYEQYFGPGTRLTVT.

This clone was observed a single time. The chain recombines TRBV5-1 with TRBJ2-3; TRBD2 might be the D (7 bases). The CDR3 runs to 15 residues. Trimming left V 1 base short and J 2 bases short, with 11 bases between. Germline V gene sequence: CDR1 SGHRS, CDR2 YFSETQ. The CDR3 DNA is TGCGCCAGCAGCTTGCCGGGGGGCTACACAGATACGCAGTATTTT. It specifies CASSLPGGYTDTQYF.

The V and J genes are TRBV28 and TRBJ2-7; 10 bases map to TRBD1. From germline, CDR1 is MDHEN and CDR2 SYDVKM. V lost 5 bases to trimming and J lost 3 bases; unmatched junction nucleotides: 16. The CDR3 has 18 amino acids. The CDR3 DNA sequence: TGTGCCAGCAGTCAGACAGGGGGCTGGGGGGAGAGGGACTACGAGCAGTACTTC. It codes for CASSQTGGWGERDYEQYF.

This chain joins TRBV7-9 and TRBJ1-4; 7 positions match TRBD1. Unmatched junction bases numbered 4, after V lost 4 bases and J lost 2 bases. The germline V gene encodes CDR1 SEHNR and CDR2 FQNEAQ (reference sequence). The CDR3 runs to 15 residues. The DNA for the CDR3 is TGTGCCAGCAGCTCCTTACAGGGGACTAATGAAAAACTGTTTTTT. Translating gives CASSSLQGTNEKLFF.

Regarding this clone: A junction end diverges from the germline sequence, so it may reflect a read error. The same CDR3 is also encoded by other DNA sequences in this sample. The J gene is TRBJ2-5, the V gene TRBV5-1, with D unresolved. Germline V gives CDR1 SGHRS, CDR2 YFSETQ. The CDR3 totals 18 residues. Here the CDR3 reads CASSLTLFPSVVEETQYF. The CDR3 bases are TGCGCCAGCAGCTTAACACTATTTCCCTCGGTGGTGGAAGAGACTCAGTACTTC.

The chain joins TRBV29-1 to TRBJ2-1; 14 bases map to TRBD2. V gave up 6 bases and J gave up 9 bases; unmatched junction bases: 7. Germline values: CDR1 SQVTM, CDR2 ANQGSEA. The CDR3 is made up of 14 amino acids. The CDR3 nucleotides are TGCAGCGTCCTAACCGGGACTAGCGGGAGTGAGCAGTTCTTC. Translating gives CSVLTGTSGSEQFF.

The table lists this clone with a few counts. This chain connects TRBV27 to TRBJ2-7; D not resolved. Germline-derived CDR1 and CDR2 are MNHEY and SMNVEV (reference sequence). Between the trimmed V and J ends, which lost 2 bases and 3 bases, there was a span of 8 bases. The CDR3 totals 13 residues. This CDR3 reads CASSLGAYYEQYF. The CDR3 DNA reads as TGTGCCAGCAGTTTAGGCGCCTACTACGAGCAGTACTTC.